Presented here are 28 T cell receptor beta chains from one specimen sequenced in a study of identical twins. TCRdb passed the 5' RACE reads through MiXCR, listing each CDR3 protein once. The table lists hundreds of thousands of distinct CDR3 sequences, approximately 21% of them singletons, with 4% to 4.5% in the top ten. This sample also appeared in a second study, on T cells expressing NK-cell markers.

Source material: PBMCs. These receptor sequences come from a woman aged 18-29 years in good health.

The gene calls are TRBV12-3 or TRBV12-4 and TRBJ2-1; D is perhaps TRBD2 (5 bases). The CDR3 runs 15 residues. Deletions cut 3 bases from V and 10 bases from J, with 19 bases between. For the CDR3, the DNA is TGTGCCAGCAGTTTCGAGGTAGCGTCCCTCCACGAGCAGTTCTTC. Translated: CASSFEVASLHEQFF.

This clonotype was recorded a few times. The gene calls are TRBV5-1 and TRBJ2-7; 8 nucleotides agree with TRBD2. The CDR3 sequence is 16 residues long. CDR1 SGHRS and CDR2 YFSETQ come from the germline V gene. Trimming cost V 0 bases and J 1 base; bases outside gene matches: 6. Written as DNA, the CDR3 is TGCGCCAGCAGCTTGGAATTGTCTAGCGGGTCCTACGAGCAGTACTTC. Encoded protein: CASSLELSSGSYEQYF.

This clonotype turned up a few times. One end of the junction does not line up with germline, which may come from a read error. The CDR3 DNA is TGTGCCAGCAGTTACCGACCGGGGGAACAGCCCCAGCAATTT. Residues: CASSYRPGEQPQQF. The chain employs TRBV6-5 and TRBJ1-5; D possibly corresponds to TRBD1 (5 bases). The CDR3 consists of 14 residues. From germline, CDR1 is MNHEY and CDR2 SVGAGI.

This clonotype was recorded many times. The CDR3 DNA reads as TGTGCCTGGAGTGTACAAGGGGCCTATGGCTACACCTTC. Its protein is CAWSVQGAYGYTF. The chain is built from TRBV30 and TRBJ1-2; TRBD1 might be the D (5 bases). V lost 0 bases to trimming and J lost 4 bases, with 9 bases between them. The CDR3 covers 13 residues. CDR1 is GTSNPN and CDR2 is SVGIG in the germline V gene (reference sequence).

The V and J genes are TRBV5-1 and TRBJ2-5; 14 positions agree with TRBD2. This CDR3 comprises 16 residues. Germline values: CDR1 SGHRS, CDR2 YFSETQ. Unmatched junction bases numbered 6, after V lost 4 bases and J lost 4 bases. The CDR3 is CASSQGTSGSTETQYF. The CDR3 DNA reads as TGCGCCAGCAGCCAAGGGACTAGCGGGAGCACAGAGACCCAGTACTTC.

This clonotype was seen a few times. In DNA form, the CDR3 reads TGTGCCAGCAGTTCTCCCGAGGGGGGAAACTATGGCTACACCTTC. Protein sequence: CASSSPEGGNYGYTF. The V call is TRBV6-5, the J call TRBJ1-2; perhaps TRBD1 as D (6 bases). CDR1 and CDR2 from the germline V gene are MNHEY and SVGAGI. Between the trimmed V and J ends, which lost 4 bases and 2 bases, there was a span of 14 bases. This CDR3 has 15 amino acids.

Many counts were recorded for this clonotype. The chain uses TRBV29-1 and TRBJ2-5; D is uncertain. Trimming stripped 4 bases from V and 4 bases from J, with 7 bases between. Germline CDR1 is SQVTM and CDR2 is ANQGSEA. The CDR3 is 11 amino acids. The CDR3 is CSVASPETQYF. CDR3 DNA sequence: TGCAGCGTTGCCTCACCAGAGACCCAGTACTTC.

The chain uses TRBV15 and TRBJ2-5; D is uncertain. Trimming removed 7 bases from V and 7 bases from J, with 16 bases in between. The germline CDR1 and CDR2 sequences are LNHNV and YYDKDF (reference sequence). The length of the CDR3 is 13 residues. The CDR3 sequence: CATKGQEIGTQYF. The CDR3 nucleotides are TGTGCCACCAAAGGCCAAGAGATCGGGACCCAGTACTTC.

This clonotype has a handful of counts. The chain's CDR3 is CASSYGAGGDTGELFF. In nucleotides, the CDR3 is TGTGCCAGCAGTTACGGTGCAGGGGGCGACACCGGGGAGCTGTTTTTT. V is TRBV6-5 and J is TRBJ2-2, with 8 bases that match TRBD1. The V segment lost 2 bases and the J segment 3 bases; nucleotides outside the gene matches: 5. The CDR3 has 16 amino acids. Germline V lookup: CDR1 MNHEY, CDR2 SVGAGI.

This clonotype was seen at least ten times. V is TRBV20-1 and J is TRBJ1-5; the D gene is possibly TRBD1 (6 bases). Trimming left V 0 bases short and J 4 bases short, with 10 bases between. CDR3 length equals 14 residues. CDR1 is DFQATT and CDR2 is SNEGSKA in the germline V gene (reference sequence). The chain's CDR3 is CSARDWTANQPQHF. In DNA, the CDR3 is TGCAGTGCTAGAGATTGGACAGCTAATCAGCCCCAGCATTTT.

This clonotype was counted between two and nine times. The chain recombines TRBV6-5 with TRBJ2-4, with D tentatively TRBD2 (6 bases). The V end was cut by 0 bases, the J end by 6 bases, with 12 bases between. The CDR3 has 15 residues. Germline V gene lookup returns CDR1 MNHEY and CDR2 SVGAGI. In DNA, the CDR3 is TGTGCCAGCAGTTACTCCGCGGGACGGACAAACATTCAGTACTTC. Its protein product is CASSYSAGRTNIQYF.

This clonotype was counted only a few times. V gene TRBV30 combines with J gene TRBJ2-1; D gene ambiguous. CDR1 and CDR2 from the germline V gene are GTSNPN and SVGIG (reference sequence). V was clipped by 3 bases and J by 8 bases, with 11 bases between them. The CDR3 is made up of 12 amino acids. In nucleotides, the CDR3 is TGTGCCTGGAGCTTAGATAGCTATGAGCAGTTCTTC. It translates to CAWSLDSYEQFF.

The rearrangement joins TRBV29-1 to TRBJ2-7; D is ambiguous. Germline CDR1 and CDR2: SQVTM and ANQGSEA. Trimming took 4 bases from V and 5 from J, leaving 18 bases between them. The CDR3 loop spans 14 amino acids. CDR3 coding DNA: TGCAGCGTTGGGGTCGGTCTTGAGTTCGACGAGCAGTACTTC. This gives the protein CSVGVGLEFDEQYF.

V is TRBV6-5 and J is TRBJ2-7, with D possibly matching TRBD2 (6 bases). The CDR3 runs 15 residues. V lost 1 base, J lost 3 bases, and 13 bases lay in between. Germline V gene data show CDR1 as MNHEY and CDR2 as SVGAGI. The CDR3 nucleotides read TGTGCCAGCAGTTACTTGACCCGGGGGATCTACGAGCAGTACTTC. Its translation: CASSYLTRGIYEQYF.

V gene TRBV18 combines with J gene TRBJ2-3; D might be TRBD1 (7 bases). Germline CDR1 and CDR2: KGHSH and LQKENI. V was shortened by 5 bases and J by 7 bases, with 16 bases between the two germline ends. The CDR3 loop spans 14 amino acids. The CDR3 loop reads CASSESTGRHTQYF. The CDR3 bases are TGTGCCAGCTCAGAGTCGACAGGGAGGCATACGCAGTATTTT.

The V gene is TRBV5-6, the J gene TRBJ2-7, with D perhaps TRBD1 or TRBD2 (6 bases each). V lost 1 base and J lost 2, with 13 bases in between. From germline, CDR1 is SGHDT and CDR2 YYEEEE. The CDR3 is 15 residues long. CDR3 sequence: CASSLSGAGTYEQYF. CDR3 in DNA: TGTGCCAGCAGCTTGTCGGGGGCGGGCACCTACGAGCAGTACTTC.

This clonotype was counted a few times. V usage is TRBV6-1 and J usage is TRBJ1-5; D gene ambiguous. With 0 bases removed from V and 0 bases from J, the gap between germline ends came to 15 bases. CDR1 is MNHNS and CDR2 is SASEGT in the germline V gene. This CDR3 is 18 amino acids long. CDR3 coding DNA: TGTGCCAGCAGTGAAGCGGTAGGCAGCGAATATAGCAATCAGCCCCAGCATTTT. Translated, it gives CASSEAVGSEYSNQPQHF.

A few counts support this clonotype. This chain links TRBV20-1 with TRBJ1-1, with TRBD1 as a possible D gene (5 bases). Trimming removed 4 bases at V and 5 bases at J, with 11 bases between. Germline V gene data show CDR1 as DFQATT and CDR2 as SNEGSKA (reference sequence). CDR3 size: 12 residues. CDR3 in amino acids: CSATPGRTEAFF. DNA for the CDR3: TGCAGTGCTACCCCAGGGAGGACTGAAGCTTTCTTT.

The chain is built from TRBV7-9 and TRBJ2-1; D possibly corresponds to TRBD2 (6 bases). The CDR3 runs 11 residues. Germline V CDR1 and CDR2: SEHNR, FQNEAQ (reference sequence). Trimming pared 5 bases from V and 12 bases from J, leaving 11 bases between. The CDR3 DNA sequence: TGTGCCAGCAGCCAGGGAGGTCCGCAGTTCTTC. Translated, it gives CASSQGGPQFF.

The CDR3, as DNA: TGCGCCAGCACCCCGGGCGGAGGGGGCGGGGATACGCAGTATTTT. It encodes CASTPGGGGGDTQYF. V is TRBV5-1 and J is TRBJ2-3; D might be TRBD1 (7 bases). Looked up from germline, CDR1 is SGHRS and CDR2 is YFSETQ. CDR3 length equals 15 residues. With 6 bases removed from V and 6 bases from J, the gap between germline ends came to 20 bases.

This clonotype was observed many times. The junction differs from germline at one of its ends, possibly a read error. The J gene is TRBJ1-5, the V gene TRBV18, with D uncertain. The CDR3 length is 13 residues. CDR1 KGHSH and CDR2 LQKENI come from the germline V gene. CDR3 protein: CASSRDSNQPQHF. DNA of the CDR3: TGCGCCAGCAGTAGGGATAGCAATCAGCCCCAGCATTTT.

The CDR3 nucleotides read TGCAGTGCTATAGGTGTGGAGACCCAGTACTTC. Its protein is CSAIGVETQYF. The chain employs TRBV20-1 and TRBJ2-5, with no clear D. This CDR3 is 11 amino acids long. V lost 4 bases and J lost 5, with 8 bases in between. Germline loops: CDR1 DFQATT, CDR2 SNEGSKA (reference sequence).

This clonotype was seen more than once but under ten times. In nucleotides, the CDR3 is TGTGCCAGCAGTTACTCCGGGGTCTCTGGGGCCAACGTCCTGACTTTC. Translating it yields CASSYSGVSGANVLTF. The chain recombines TRBV6-5 with TRBJ2-6; possible D gene TRBD2, 5 bases. The CDR3 loop spans 16 amino acids. V was trimmed by 0 bases and J by 0 bases, leaving 6 bases between them. CDR1 and CDR2 (germline): MNHEY, SVGAGI.

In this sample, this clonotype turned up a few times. The CDR3 coding sequence is TGTGCCAGCAGTTACTCCCAGGGTGGCTACACCTTC. Its protein product is CASSYSQGGYTF. This chain links TRBV6-6 with TRBJ1-2; D may be TRBD1 (5 bases). Between the trimmed V and J ends, which lost 0 bases and 7 bases, there was a span of 6 bases. Looked up from germline, CDR1 is MNHNY and CDR2 is SVGAGI (reference sequence). The CDR3 has 12 amino acids.

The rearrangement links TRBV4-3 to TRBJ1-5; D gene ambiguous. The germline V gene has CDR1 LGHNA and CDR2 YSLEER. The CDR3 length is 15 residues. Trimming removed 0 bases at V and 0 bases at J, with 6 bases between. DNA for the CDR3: TGCGCCAGCAGCCAAGATAGGTATAGCAATCAGCCCCAGCATTTT. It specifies CASSQDRYSNQPQHF.

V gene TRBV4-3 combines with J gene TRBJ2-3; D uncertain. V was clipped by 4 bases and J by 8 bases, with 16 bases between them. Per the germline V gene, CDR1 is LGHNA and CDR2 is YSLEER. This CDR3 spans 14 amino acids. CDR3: CASSPSSGPGTQYF. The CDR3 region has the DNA TGCGCCAGCAGCCCCTCCTCCGGCCCCGGTACGCAGTATTTT.

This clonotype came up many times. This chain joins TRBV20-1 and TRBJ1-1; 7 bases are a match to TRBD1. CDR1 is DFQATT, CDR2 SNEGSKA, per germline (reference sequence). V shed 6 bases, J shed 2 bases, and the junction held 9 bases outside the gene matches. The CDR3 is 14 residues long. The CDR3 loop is CSARNRGANTEAFF. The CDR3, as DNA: TGCAGTGCGCGGAACAGGGGTGCCAACACTGAAGCTTTCTTT.

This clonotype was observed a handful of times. The CDR3 DNA follows: TGTGCCAGCAGCCTGGCATCGTCACAGGGGGCCAACGTCCTGACTTTC. It specifies CASSLASSQGANVLTF. V is TRBV5-5 and J is TRBJ2-6; D unresolved. Trimming pared 4 bases from V and 4 bases from J, leaving 15 bases between. CDR3 length: 16 residues. Germline CDR1 is SGHKS and CDR2 is YYEKEE (reference sequence). The whole variable domain, remainder taken from reference TRBV5-5 and TRBJ2-6, is DAGVTQSPTHLIKTRGQQVTLRCSPISGHKSVSWYQQVLGQGPQFIFQYYEKEERGRGNFPDRFSARQFPNYSSELNVNALLLGDSALYLCASSLASSQGANVLTFGAGSRLTVL.